These 12 T cell receptor beta chains originate from one sample sequenced in a study of T cell repertoires in cytomegalovirus infection. TCRdb independently ran MiXCR on the reads; one entry per CDR3 protein. In the table there are about 52,000 distinct CDR3 sequences, less than 20% of which are singletons. No antigen is known for these receptors. Sequenced material: CD8+ T cells from cultured PBMCs, taken from culture after CMV antigen stimulation. The origin of the receptors is a human donor in good health (CMV status not recorded). Some clones in this sample may be carry-over from other donors' samples.

This clonotype has just a few counts. The chain carries TRBV4-3 and TRBJ2-1; 7 bases align to TRBD1. V dropped 5 bases and J dropped 3; count of bases not matched to a gene: 10. CDR3 length equals 16 residues. CDR1 and CDR2 from the germline V gene are LGHNA and YSLEER. The CDR3 sequence: CASSGSRTGYYNEQFF. CDR3 in DNA: TGCGCCAGCAGCGGGTCGCGGACAGGCTACTACAATGAGCAGTTCTTC.

For the CDR3, the DNA is TGCGCCAGCAGCCAAGCCGGGGAGCTGTTTTTT. Protein: CASSQAGELFF. The chain combines TRBV4-1 with TRBJ2-2; D is undetermined. The V end was cut by 1 base, the J end by 6 bases, with 0 bases between. The CDR3 is 11 residues long. CDR1 is MGHRA, CDR2 YSYEKL, per germline.

The V and J genes are TRBV7-2 and TRBJ1-4; 7 bases fit TRBD1. The CDR3 has 17 amino acids. V trimming: 2 bases; J trimming: 6 bases; junction bases outside the gene matches: 12. Germline-derived CDR1 and CDR2 are SGHTA and FQGNSA. CDR3 DNA sequence: TGTGCCAGCAGCTTAAATTTTCCCGGGACAGTACATGAAAAACTGTTTTTT. Encoded protein: CASSLNFPGTVHEKLFF.

The V and J genes are TRBV6-2 or TRBV6-3 and TRBJ1-6, with 7 bases matching TRBD1. Germline V gene data show CDR1 as MNHEY and CDR2 as SVGEGT. The CDR3 loop spans 14 amino acids. The J segment lost 9 bases and the V segment lost 4 bases, leaving 6 bases of the junction unmatched. The CDR3 DNA follows: TGTGCCAGCAGTTTCGGACAGGAGGCTTCACCCCTCCACTTT. Its translation: CASSFGQEASPLHF.

The V and J genes are TRBV7-2 and TRBJ1-4; D call uncertain. Germline-derived CDR1 and CDR2 are SGHTA and FQGNSA. The CDR3 length is 13 residues. V dropped 4 bases and J dropped 12 bases, with 15 bases sitting between them. The CDR3 DNA follows: TGTGCCAGCAGCTCCCCTCGGGGAGTGGAACTGTTTTTT. Residues: CASSSPRGVELFF.

The rearrangement uses TRBV6-1 and TRBJ1-2; maybe TRBD1 (6 bases). Germline loops: CDR1 MNHNS, CDR2 SASEGT. Trimming took off 5 bases at V and 7 bases at J, with 20 bases between the two ends. This CDR3 has 15 residues. The CDR3 loop reads CASSSIQGNSGGYTF. DNA of the CDR3: TGTGCCAGCAGTTCCATACAGGGCAATTCCGGTGGCTACACCTTC.

This clonotype came up a few times. The chain couples TRBV30 to TRBJ2-7; 9 bases fit TRBD1. After removal of 2 bases from V and 6 bases from J, the junction contained 8 bases not matched to a gene. The CDR3 extends over 14 amino acids. In germline, CDR1 is GTSNPN, CDR2 SVGIG (reference sequence). In nucleotides, the CDR3 is TGTGCCTGGAGTACCGGGACAGGGTCAGGCGAGCAGTACTTC. This sequence encodes CAWSTGTGSGEQYF.

The sample holds a few counts of this clonotype. This rearrangement joins TRBV7-2 to TRBJ1-2, with 9 bases fitting TRBD1. Per germline, CDR1 SGHTA and CDR2 FQGNSA. This CDR3 region has 14 residues. Unmatched junction bases numbered 7, after V lost 4 bases and J lost 7 bases. The CDR3 DNA reads TGTGCCAGCAGCTGGGTACAGGGGGCGCTTGGCTACACCTTC. Its protein is CASSWVQGALGYTF.

The V gene is TRBV6-2 or TRBV6-3, the J gene TRBJ2-2; D may match TRBD1 or TRBD2 (5 bases each). The V end lost 8 bases, the J end lost 1 base, and 20 bases lay between the germline ends. The germline V gene encodes CDR1 MNHEY and CDR2 SVGEGT. The CDR3 totals 17 residues. The CDR3 is CASGYHWDGRNTGELFF. The CDR3 coding sequence is TGTGCCAGCGGCTACCACTGGGACGGTCGGAACACCGGGGAGCTGTTTTTT.

V is TRBV6-5 and J is TRBJ2-1, with 7 positions matching TRBD1. The CDR3 loop spans 16 amino acids. V was clipped by 6 bases and J by 6 bases; unmatched bases: 14. CDR1 MNHEY and CDR2 SVGAGI come from the germline V gene. CDR3 in amino acids: CASRILGTVAGNEQFF. DNA of the CDR3: TGTGCCAGCAGGATTCTAGGGACAGTCGCCGGCAATGAGCAGTTCTTC.

This clonotype has a handful of counts. J is TRBJ1-5 and V is TRBV6-6; 8 bases agree with TRBD1. Germline CDR1 is MNHNY and CDR2 is SVGAGI (reference sequence). The CDR3 totals 16 residues. V lost 3 bases, J lost 2 bases, and 6 bases stayed unmatched. The DNA of the CDR3 is TGTGCCAGCAGTTATCTCCCGGGACAGGGCAATCAGCCCCAGCATTTT. Protein: CASSYLPGQGNQPQHF.

The J gene is TRBJ1-1, the V gene TRBV27; 8 bases map to TRBD1. Germline V lookup: CDR1 MNHEY, CDR2 SMNVEV (reference sequence). The CDR3 runs 15 residues. After removal of 5 bases from V and 4 bases from J, the junction contained 9 bases not matched to a gene. The DNA of the CDR3 is TGTGCCAGCAGTAACCCGACAGGGGCGGCCACTGAAGCTTTCTTT. This sequence encodes CASSNPTGAATEAFF.